Shown below are 25 T cell receptor beta chains from a single sample sequenced in a study of neurological immune-mediated disorders. In TCRdb, the 5' RACE reads were re-called with MiXCR into one record per CDR3 protein. The table includes about 120,000 distinct CDR3 sequences, roughly 3.2% detected once. The sequenced sample was PBMCs. Every receptor here comes from a woman aged 25-40 years with multiple sclerosis.

This clonotype came up many times. The chain uses TRBV20-1 and TRBJ2-1, with 9 nucleotides matching TRBD2. The CDR3 is 17 amino acids. CDR1 DFQATT and CDR2 SNEGSKA come from the germline V gene (reference sequence). V lost 4 bases and J lost 4; bases outside the gene matches: 14. Here the CDR3 reads CSANSRGGREGYNEQFF. The CDR3, as DNA: TGCAGTGCTAACTCCCGCGGCGGGAGGGAGGGGTACAATGAGCAGTTCTTC.

In its sample, this clonotype was seen many times. The rearrangement uses TRBV10-3 and TRBJ1-1; 12 nucleotides line up with TRBD1. V dropped 6 bases and J dropped 4; count of bases not matched to a gene: 6. This CDR3 has 15 residues. Germline V lookup: CDR1 ENHRY, CDR2 SYGVKD. CDR3 residues: CAIRTGTGGVTEAFF. DNA for the CDR3: TGTGCCATCAGGACCGGGACAGGGGGCGTCACTGAAGCTTTCTTT.

This clonotype was counted ten times or more. The chain couples TRBV10-3 to TRBJ1-2; maybe TRBD1 (5 bases). V lost 5 bases, J lost 10 bases, and 20 bases lay in between. This CDR3 has 14 amino acids. CDR1 and CDR2 from the germline V gene are ENHRY and SYGVKD. The CDR3 protein is CAISSHGTEWIYTF. The CDR3 DNA is TGTGCCATCAGTTCCCACGGGACGGAGTGGATCTACACCTTC.

This clonotype was observed many times. V is TRBV5-1 and J is TRBJ2-1; 16 bases agree with TRBD2. This CDR3 is built from 19 residues. Germline assignment: CDR1 SGHRS and CDR2 YFSETQ. Losses at the gene ends were 4 bases for V and 0 bases for J; bases not matched to a gene: 7. CDR3 region: CASSGPGLAGGSSYNEQFF. DNA of the CDR3: TGCGCCAGCAGCGGCCCGGGACTAGCGGGAGGGAGCTCCTACAATGAGCAGTTCTTC. The full variable domain, with the rest looked up from reference TRBV5-1 and TRBJ2-1, is KAGVTQTPRYLIKTRGQQVTLSCSPISGHRSVSWYQQTPGQGLQFLFEYFSETQRNKGNFPGRFSGRQFSNSRSEMNVSTLELGDSALYLCASSGPGLAGGSSYNEQFFGPGTRLTVL.

There are many counts of this clonotype. The chain links TRBV20-1 to TRBJ2-1, with 7 bases that match TRBD2. Unmatched junction bases numbered 11, after V lost 6 bases and J lost 0 bases. Germline V CDR1 and CDR2: DFQATT, SNEGSKA (reference sequence). CDR3 length: 16 amino acids. The CDR3 sequence is CSANGGSSSSYNEQFF. The CDR3 nucleotides are TGCAGTGCGAACGGCGGGAGCTCCAGCTCCTACAATGAGCAGTTCTTC.

There are many counts of this clonotype. J is TRBJ1-1 and V is TRBV5-1; 9 nucleotides match TRBD1. V was pared by 0 bases and J by 7 bases, with 7 bases of the junction left unmatched. The germline gives CDR1 SGHRS, CDR2 YFSETQ. The CDR3 runs 15 residues. CDR3 region: CASSLEGGQGNEAFF. DNA for the CDR3: TGCGCCAGCAGCTTGGAAGGGGGACAGGGTAATGAAGCTTTCTTT.

In the case of this clonotype: This clone may be a read error of a much larger clone one base away. V and J are TRBV15 and TRBJ2-7; TRBD2 might be the D (5 bases). Trimming removed 5 bases from V and 7 bases from J, with 18 bases in between. The CDR3 has 14 residues. Germline values: CDR1 LNHNV, CDR2 YYDKDF (reference sequence). CDR3 protein: CATSPTGKPREQYF. The CDR3 DNA reads TGTGCCACCAGCCCGACGGGGAAACCTAGGGAGCAGTACTTC.

This clonotype has at least ten counts. The chain couples TRBV5-5 to TRBJ2-1; the match to TRBD2 covers 11 bases. Trimming took 3 bases from V and 4 from J; bases not matched to a gene: 15. The germline V gene encodes CDR1 SGHKS and CDR2 YYEKEE (reference sequence). This CDR3 comprises 19 residues. The CDR3 DNA follows: TGTGCCAGCAGCTCACCGGTGGGTAGCGGGGGGGCCTGGTACAATGAGCAGTTCTTC. Encoded protein: CASSSPVGSGGAWYNEQFF.

Ten or more counts support this clonotype. One end of the junction varies from germline; a read error may be responsible. V gene TRBV7-2 combines with J gene TRBJ2-5; 11 bases are a match to TRBD2. Per the germline V gene, CDR1 is SGHTA and CDR2 is FQGNSA. CDR3 length equals 13 residues. DNA for the CDR3: TGTGCCAGCAGCCTTAGACTAGCGGGACCCCCGGACTTC. It translates to CASSLRLAGPPDF.

Ten or more counts support this clonotype. The rearrangement joins TRBV7-2 to TRBJ2-7, with D possibly being TRBD2 (6 bases). From germline, CDR1 is SGHTA and CDR2 FQGNSA. The V gene lost 1 base and the J gene lost 2 bases, with 15 bases spanning the gap. This CDR3 has 16 amino acids. The CDR3 loop is CASSLGAGRFTYEQYF. The CDR3 nucleotides read TGTGCCAGCAGCTTAGGGGCGGGAAGATTCACCTACGAGCAGTACTTC.

This clonotype was seen repeatedly, ten times or more. The chain couples TRBV12-3 or TRBV12-4 to TRBJ1-2, with D unclear. V lost 1 base and J lost 8, with 8 bases in between. This CDR3 contains 12 residues. The CDR3 nucleotides read TGTGCCAGCAGTTTAGGGCAACGAGGCTACACCTTC. Its translation is CASSLGQRGYTF.

This clonotype was found many times. The chain combines TRBV18 with TRBJ1-2, with TRBD1 as a possible D gene (6 bases). V lost 8 bases to trimming and J lost 4 bases, with 14 bases between them. The CDR3 consists of 13 residues. CDR1 and CDR2 (germline): KGHSH, LQKENI. The CDR3 DNA reads TGTGCCAGCCGGGACCAGGGGAGCTATGGCTACACCTTC. Protein product: CASRDQGSYGYTF.

This clonotype was recorded many times. The chain links TRBV20-1 to TRBJ2-7; 9 bases map to TRBD2. Germline V gives CDR1 DFQATT, CDR2 SNEGSKA (reference sequence). CDR3 length: 13 amino acids. J was trimmed by 3 bases and V by 5 bases; bases with no gene match: 5. CDR3: CSADSGSLYEQYF. CDR3 nucleotides: TGCAGTGCTGATAGCGGGAGTCTCTACGAGCAGTACTTC.

The sample holds many counts of this clonotype. J is TRBJ2-2 and V is TRBV10-1; 9 bases fit TRBD1. Germline values: CDR1 WNHNN, CDR2 SYGVQD (reference sequence). The CDR3 totals 15 residues. Losses at the gene ends were 1 base for V and 6 bases for J; bases not matched to a gene: 3. The CDR3 is CASSELGQGSGELFF. CDR3 DNA: TGCGCCAGCAGTGAGTTGGGACAGGGATCCGGGGAGCTGTTTTTT.

This clonotype appeared many times. The gene calls are TRBV5-6 and TRBJ1-6; a possible D gene is TRBD1 (6 bases). CDR3 size: 15 residues. The germline CDR1 and CDR2 sequences are SGHDT and YYEEEE. V lost 4 bases, J lost 7 bases, and 15 bases lay in between. The CDR3 bases are TGTGCCAGCAGCACTAGACAGGCGGGGAATTCACCCCTCCACTTT. Translated, it gives CASSTRQAGNSPLHF.

Many counts were recorded for this clonotype. The rearrangement links TRBV20-1 to TRBJ1-6, with 7 bases matching TRBD1. The CDR3 spans 15 residues. The germline V gene has CDR1 DFQATT and CDR2 SNEGSKA (reference sequence). J was trimmed by 3 bases and V by 0 bases; bases with no gene match: 2. The CDR3 DNA sequence: TGCAGTGCTAGAGAGGCAGGGGGCTATAATTCACCCCTCCACTTT. It specifies CSAREAGGYNSPLHF.

This clonotype was found many times. CDR3 sequence: CASRIGPHWDSTDTQYF. The CDR3 coding sequence is TGTGCCAGCAGGATAGGCCCACACTGGGATAGCACAGATACGCAGTATTTT. The V gene is TRBV2, the J gene TRBJ2-3; no clear D. Germline CDR1 SNHLY, CDR2 FYNNEI. V was clipped by 6 bases and J by 0 bases, with 19 bases between them. The CDR3 runs to 17 residues.

This clonotype has at least ten counts. The chain recombines TRBV3-1 with TRBJ2-1; weak D call: TRBD1 (6 bases). CDR3 length: 15 residues. Germline V lookup: CDR1 LGHDT, CDR2 YNNKEL (reference sequence). V gave up 1 base and J gave up 12 bases, with 19 bases separating them. The DNA for the CDR3 is TGTGCCAGCAGCCAAGGTAACAGGGTGGCTCTTGGGCAGTTCTTC. Residues: CASSQGNRVALGQFF.

There are many counts of this clonotype. The rearrangement joins TRBV12-3 or TRBV12-4 to TRBJ1-5; D is unclear. V lost 3 bases and J 12 bases, leaving 12 bases between the germline ends. This CDR3 contains 12 residues. The CDR3 DNA sequence: TGTGCCAGCAGTTTGGGAGGGAGTGTCCAGCATTTT. It specifies CASSLGGSVQHF.

Ten or more counts support this clonotype. V gene TRBV29-1 combines with J gene TRBJ1-1, with a weak D call TRBD1 (6 bases). CDR1 is SQVTM, CDR2 ANQGSEA, per germline. The germline V and J ends were trimmed by 6 bases and 3 bases, with 14 bases remaining between them. The CDR3 runs 13 residues. The DNA for the CDR3 is TGCAGCGTAACCAGGGGAATTGACACTGAAGCTTTCTTT. This encodes CSVTRGIDTEAFF.

This clonotype was observed many times. V gene TRBV20-1 combines with J gene TRBJ1-1; D ambiguous. The CDR3 consists of 10 residues. Trimming cost V 7 bases and J 6 bases, with 9 bases left between them. Germline V gene sequence: CDR1 DFQATT, CDR2 SNEGSKA (reference sequence). CDR3 sequence: CSVIGPEAFF. The DNA of the CDR3 is TGCAGTGTCATCGGGCCTGAAGCTTTCTTT.

This clonotype was counted at least ten times. This chain connects TRBV18 to TRBJ1-5, with 10 bases lining up with TRBD1. The CDR3 has 15 residues. V dropped 2 bases and J dropped 7; count of bases not matched to a gene: 5. Germline CDR1 is KGHSH and CDR2 is LQKENI. This chain's CDR3 is CASSPDRGPGQPQHF. The CDR3 DNA sequence: TGTGCCAGCTCACCAGACAGGGGGCCCGGGCAGCCCCAGCATTTT.

The sample holds a few counts of this clonotype. The gene calls are TRBV6-2 or TRBV6-3 and TRBJ2-1; D might be TRBD2 (5 bases). Germline CDR1 is MNHEY and CDR2 is SVGEGT. The V end was cut by 6 bases, the J end by 0 bases, with 15 bases between. The CDR3 is 16 amino acids. For the CDR3, the DNA is TGTGCCAGCAGAGGAGGTTCCTGGGGCTCCTACAATGAGCAGTTCTTC. Protein sequence: CASRGGSWGSYNEQFF.

This clonotype occurred many times. J is TRBJ1-2 and V is TRBV7-9; 9 bases are shared with TRBD1. CDR3 length equals 14 residues. The germline gives CDR1 SEHNR, CDR2 FQNEAQ (reference sequence). The junction had 10 bases not matched to a gene; V was cut back by 5 bases and J by 9 bases. DNA of the CDR3: TGTGCCAGCAGCCCCCCCCGGGACAGGGACAGCTACACCTTC. Its translation: CASSPPRDRDSYTF.

Ten or more counts support this clonotype. DNA of the CDR3: TGTGCCAGCAGCCCGCTGAGCGGGAGGGCCCTCTACGAGCAGTACTTC. Its protein is CASSPLSGRALYEQYF. The chain couples TRBV7-9 to TRBJ2-7, with 10 bases identical to TRBD2. Trimming took 5 bases from V and 3 from J; bases not matched to a gene: 10. The CDR3 is made up of 16 amino acids. Per the germline V gene, CDR1 is SEHNR and CDR2 is FQNEAQ (reference sequence).